This is a list of T cell receptor beta chains from one sample in a study of blood T cell repertoires in COVID-19. TCRdb keeps only in-frame clones here, not all; method: immunoSEQ multiplex PCR. The sample includes fewer than 45,000 clones, roughly nine tenths of them seen just once. The sample taken for sequencing was peripheral blood. Receptors originate from a woman in her thirties in a cohort sampled during active COVID-19. CDR3s include the opening cysteine and the closing phenylalanine or tryptophan. The D gene is left open where the match is weak. Size is omitted from some rows. Given values are once, few, many or a class for expanded clones.

v_gene,j_gene,d_gene,abundance,CDR3aa,CDR3nt
TRBV5-1,TRBJ2-2,-,-,CASSSHRLGTGELFF,TGCGCCAGCAGCTCCCACAGGTTAGGCACCGGGGAGCTGTTTTTT
TRBV11-2,TRBJ2-7,TRBD1,-,CASSLDLGTGPSYEQYF,TGTGCCAGCAGCTTAGATTTAGGGACAGGGCCGAGCTACGAGCAGTACTTC
TRBV28,TRBJ1-5,TRBD1,-,CASSRDSYQPQHF,TGTGCCAGCAGTCGGGACAGTTATCAGCCCCAGCATTTT
TRBV19,TRBJ1-5,-,-,CASQQRTANQPQHF,TGTGCCAGTCAGCAGAGGACAGCGAATCAGCCCCAGCATTTT
TRBV12-3/TRBV12-4,TRBJ1-1,-,-,CASTPWGGTEAFF,TGTGCCAGCACCCCTTGGGGGGGCACTGAAGCTTTCTTT
TRBV30,TRBJ2-1,TRBD2,-,CAWSASASGSSYNEQFF,TGTGCCTGGAGTGCCTCGGCTAGCGGGAGCTCCTACAATGAGCAGTTCTTC
TRBV27,TRBJ1-2,-,once,CASSPPPLTSFYGYTF,TGTGCCAGCAGTCCGCCCCCCTTGACATCCTTCTATGGCTACACCTTC
TRBV6-1,TRBJ2-3,-,-,CASSEAGPSTDTQYF,TGTGCCAGCAGTGAAGCGGGCCCCAGCACAGATACGCAGTATTTT
TRBV4-3,TRBJ2-3,-,once,CASSQDTWESTDTQYF,TGCGCCAGCAGCCAAGATACCTGGGAGAGCACAGATACGCAGTATTTT
TRBV30,TRBJ2-3,-,-,CAWTRGTDTQYF,TGTGCCTGGACCAGGGGCACAGATACGCAGTATTTT
TRBV9,TRBJ2-7,TRBD2,-,CASSTGTSDYEQYF,TGTGCCAGCAGCACCGGGACTAGCGACTACGAGCAGTACTTC
TRBV9,TRBJ2-1,TRBD2,-,CASSVVSGRYNEQFF,TGTGCCAGCAGCGTAGTTAGCGGGAGGTACAATGAGCAGTTCTTC
TRBV27,TRBJ2-7,-,-,CASSLARSGPYEQYF,TGTGCCAGCAGTTTAGCCCGGAGTGGCCCATACGAGCAGTACTTC
TRBV5-6,TRBJ2-2,-,-,CASSASGGAEIVGELFF,TGTGCCAGCAGCGCCAGTGGCGGGGCGGAGATAGTCGGGGAGCTGTTTTTT
TRBV5-1,TRBJ1-1,-,once,CASSFGRANTEAFF,TGCGCCAGCAGCTTTGGGAGGGCGAACACTGAAGCTTTCTTT
TRBV11-2,TRBJ2-7,TRBD2,-,CASSLVASGISSYEQYF,TGTGCCAGCAGCTTAGTCGCTAGCGGGATAAGCTCCTACGAGCAGTACTTC
TRBV12-3/TRBV12-4,TRBJ2-5,-,-,CASTVPGWETQYF,TGTGCCAGCACCGTCCCTGGCTGGGAGACCCAGTACTTC
TRBV2,TRBJ1-2,-,-,CASSDRGRKNYGYTF,TGTGCCAGCAGTGACAGGGGACGAAAGAACTATGGCTACACCTTC
TRBV7-9,TRBJ2-1,-,-,CASSSLARSVSSNEQFF,TGTGCCAGCAGCTCTCTAGCGAGATCAGTTTCTAGCAATGAGCAGTTCTTC
TRBV5-5,TRBJ2-5,TRBD1,-,CASSLVLLTGSYF,TGTGCCAGCAGCTTGGTCCTGCTGACAGGGTCGTACTTC
TRBV19,TRBJ2-1,TRBD2,-,CASSIVLAEGNEQFF,TGTGCCAGTAGTATAGTTCTAGCGGAAGGGAATGAGCAGTTCTTC
TRBV10-3,TRBJ2-7,-,once,CAISDRQDYPYEQYF,TGTGCCATCAGTGATAGGCAGGATTATCCCTACGAGCAGTACTTC
TRBV4-3,TRBJ2-1,-,-,CASSQKALALPPTNEQFF,TGCGCCAGCAGCCAAAAGGCCCTAGCATTACCCCCAACCAATGAGCAGTTCTTC
TRBV20-1,TRBJ2-7,-,-,CSASPETFSYEQYF,TGCAGTGCTAGTCCGGAGACTTTCTCCTACGAGCAGTACTTC
TRBV19,TRBJ1-1,-,-,CASSIWLAGLNTEAFF,TGTGCCAGTAGTATATGGCTGGCAGGTTTGAACACTGAAGCTTTCTTT
TRBV28,TRBJ1-1,TRBD1,-,CASSPTGIWPEAFF,TGTGCCAGCAGTCCGACAGGGATTTGGCCTGAAGCTTTCTTT
TRBV7-9,TRBJ2-1,-,-,CASSPAGGPTGGRWNEQFF,TGTGCCAGCAGCCCAGCCGGGGGGCCAACGGGAGGTAGGTGGAATGAGCAGTTCTTC
TRBV7-9,TRBJ1-1,-,-,CASNPGLTGTEAFF,TGTGCCAGCAACCCAGGACTGACGGGGACTGAAGCTTTCTTT
TRBV30,TRBJ2-3,TRBD2,-,CAWRGGSSTQYF,TGTGCCTGGAGGGGCGGGAGCTCGACGCAGTATTTT